Listed below are T cell receptor beta chains from one sample, sequenced in a study of blood T cell repertoires in COVID-19. Clones were sequenced by immunoSEQ multiplex PCR, and TCRdb holds only the in-frame ones, with some missing. The profile shows about 200,000 clones, around 94% of them singletons. The specimen was peripheral blood. These receptors came from a man aged 25 to 40 with COVID-19, enrolled during active disease. The conserved cysteine and the conserved F or W are not part of the CDR3 here. Fields, in order: CDR3 protein, V gene, D gene, clone size, J gene. A D gene is named only where the DNA matches it firmly. Clone size, where shown, is once, few, many, or a class for clones that have expanded.

ASSEWDRLNQPQH	TRBV2	TRBD1	NA	TRBJ1-5
ASSQELTGGPMDTQY	TRBV4-2	TRBD2	NA	TRBJ2-3
ASSSGTGGLGSQPQH	TRBV18	TRBD1	once	TRBJ1-5
ASSFGQNYGYT	TRBV28	NA	NA	TRBJ1-2
ASSSSTPANEQF	TRBV13	NA	NA	TRBJ2-1
ASSYSSGTGRVKLF	TRBV6-5	TRBD1	NA	TRBJ1-4
ASSDMTGDGNTIY	TRBV10-1	TRBD1	NA	TRBJ1-3
ATSVSVTGFGEKLF	TRBV24-1	NA	NA	TRBJ1-4
ASSLAGTVDYGYT	TRBV7-9	TRBD1	NA	TRBJ1-2
ASSLLDRAVGYT	TRBV13	TRBD1	NA	TRBJ1-2
ASSPRGQGAGKLF	TRBV19	TRBD1	NA	TRBJ1-4
ASGGAGVDTQY	TRBV3-1/TRBV3-2	NA	NA	TRBJ2-3
ASRPTGSAEKLF	TRBV6-5	NA	NA	TRBJ1-4
SVVGVTGEKLF	TRBV29-1	NA	NA	TRBJ1-4